Each of the 11 T cell receptor beta chains below was sequenced from the same sample in a study of cytomegalovirus exposure and HLA in healthy donors. The study ran its PCR with 60 Vbeta and 13 Jbeta primers. Libraries were prepared by immunoSEQ multiplex PCR; TCRdb keeps only in-frame clonotypes and omits some of them. The table shows about 200,000 clones, with around 80% occurring only once. The sequencing sample was made of PBMCs. These receptors were obtained from a man aged 45 to 65 in good health and CMV-seronegative.

The rearrangement joins TRBV27 to TRBJ2-5, with D tentatively TRBD1 (6 bases). The DNA end lines up better with TRBJ2-7; the J call may be wrong. Germline CDR1 and CDR2: MNHEY and SMNVEV (reference sequence). There are 15 residues in the CDR3. The CDR3 spells CASSLSPGATYEQYF. The CDR3 DNA is TGTGCCAGCAGTTTATCCCCAGGGGCGACCTACGAGCAGTACTTC.

The rearrangement links TRBV5-1 to TRBJ2-1; 7 bases line up with TRBD2. Germline trimming cut 2 bases from V and 12 bases from J; bases unmatched to any gene: 23. This CDR3 contains 18 residues. Germline CDR1 is SGHRS and CDR2 is YFSETQ. CDR3 sequence (DNA): TGCGCCAGCAGCTTCCCCGGGGCCCCCGACCGGGAGGCCTCTCGGCAGTTCTTC. Its protein product is CASSFPGAPDREASRQFF.

The chain employs TRBV27 and TRBJ2-7; TRBD2 is a possible D gene (7 bases). The CDR3 runs 14 residues. The V and J ends lost 7 bases and 5 bases respectively, with 18 bases between them. In germline, CDR1 is MNHEY, CDR2 SMNVEV (reference sequence). Here the CDR3 reads CASNPNGGQNEQYF. CDR3 sequence (DNA): TGTGCCAGCAACCCAAACGGGGGGCAGAACGAGCAGTACTTC.

The V and J genes are TRBV2 and TRBJ1-5; 7 nucleotides align to TRBD1. The CDR3 consists of 14 residues. Germline V gives CDR1 SNHLY, CDR2 FYNNEI. V was pared by 8 bases and J by 2 bases, with 6 bases of the junction left unmatched. CDR3 nucleotide sequence: TGTGCCAGCGCTGACAGGGTAGGCAATCAGCCCCAGCATTTT. Protein product: CASADRVGNQPQHF.

The genes are TRBV28 and TRBJ1-5; TRBD1 agrees at 9 bases. Per the germline V gene, CDR1 is MDHEN and CDR2 is SYDVKM. Trimming cost V 1 base and J 5 bases; bases outside gene matches: 6. This CDR3 is built from 16 residues. The CDR3 sequence is CASSLSWTGDHQPQHF. CDR3 sequence (DNA): TGTGCCAGCAGTTTATCTTGGACAGGGGATCATCAGCCCCAGCATTTT.

This clone was detected only a few times. The chain combines TRBV2 with TRBJ2-2; perhaps TRBD2 as D (6 bases). The CDR3 consists of 14 residues. The V and J ends lost 10 bases and 3 bases respectively, with 15 bases between them. Germline lookup yields CDR1 SNHLY and CDR2 FYNNEI. The CDR3 nucleotides read TGTGCCACGAGGACTACCCCCGACACCGGGGAGCTGTTTTTT. This encodes CATRTTPDTGELFF.

This chain joins TRBV21-1 and TRBJ1-5; the DNA was not used to check the table's D call, TRBD1. TRBV21-1 is a recognized pseudogene. The CDR3 has 13 residues. CDR3 loop: CAASGQARQPQHF. DNA of the CDR3: TGTGCCGCCTCGGGACAGGCACGGCAGCCCCAGCATTTT.

The chain combines TRBV11-2 with TRBJ2-5; 7 bases are a match to TRBD1. With V trimmed by 1 base and J by 4 bases, 3 bases remained unmatched. The CDR3 has 14 residues. Germline V gene data show CDR1 as SGHAT and CDR2 as FQNNGV. The CDR3 is CASSLGRQGETQYF. The CDR3 DNA follows: TGTGCCAGCAGCTTAGGTAGACAGGGAGAGACCCAGTACTTC.

V is TRBV4-1 and J is TRBJ2-7; TRBD2 aligns across 8 bases. This CDR3 has 15 amino acids. Germline assignment: CDR1 MGHRA and CDR2 YSYEKL. V gave up 3 bases and J gave up 3 bases; unmatched junction bases: 7. CDR3 bases: TGCGCCAGCAGCCACCCCTCGGGAGGGGACTACGAGCAGTACTTC. Its translation: CASSHPSGGDYEQYF.

The table lists this clone with a few counts. The chain couples TRBV5-4 to TRBJ2-3, with 7 bases lining up with TRBD2. The CDR3 is 15 residues long. Germline V gene data show CDR1 as SGHNT and CDR2 as YYREEE (reference sequence). J lost 0 bases, V lost 5 bases, and 6 bases had no gene match. The DNA of the CDR3 is TGTGCCAGCAGTCAACTAGCGACTAGCACAGATACGCAGTATTTT. Protein product: CASSQLATSTDTQYF.

This sequence joins TRBV25-1 and TRBJ2-2, with 7 nucleotides matching TRBD2. The CDR3 is 15 residues long. V dropped 4 bases and J dropped 7; count of bases not matched to a gene: 9. CDR1 is MGHDK and CDR2 is SYGVNS in the germline V gene. CDR3 amino acids: CASSGLAVAVGELFF. The CDR3, as DNA: TGTGCCAGCAGTGGGCTAGCGGTAGCGGTCGGGGAGCTGTTTTTT.